The text below deals with one T cell receptor (beta chain). The antigen remains undetermined. Relative to the germline gene, one junction end is altered; a read error may explain this. RNA was extracted from bulk tissue without any cell sorting. Chemotherapy-naive patients with new lung cancer underwent thoracic surgery in China, August–late 2014. This sample stems from a study of tumor and adjacent non-tumor tissue in lung cancer. Study-level findings and limits: Patients with more diverse tumor TCRs had worse survival. Tumor tissue had significantly higher TCR diversity than normal lung.

A modified ARM-PCR protocol with three rounds of nested PCR amplified TCRbeta. TCRdb redid the calling of the multiplex PCR reads with MiXCR, one entry per CDR3 protein. This table holds under 150,000 distinct CDR3 sequences, approximately 66% found once. Germline loops: CDR1 MGHRA, CDR2 YSYEKL. CDR3 size: 14 residues. Specimen: lung tumor tissue. The rearrangement uses TRBV4-1 and TRBJ2-7; no firm D call. This sequence was found in a man aged 55-75 years with small cell lung cancer. The CDR3 DNA is TGCGCCATCAGCCTCGCGGAGATGTCCTACGAGCAGTACTTC. Translation gives CAISLAEMSYEQYF.